The 21 T cell receptor beta chains in this list originate from one sample, sequenced in a study of OX40 agonist ivuxolimab in advanced cancers. TCRdb's table, derived via immunoSEQ multiplex PCR, lists solely in-frame clones and lacks some. This sample has approximately 70,000 clones, with approximately 78% found just once. Sequences were derived from CD4+ or CD8+ T cells sorted from blood, sampled in a trial of the OX40 agonist ivuxolimab. The receptors were gathered from an adult with an advanced solid tumor such as melanoma, head and neck, liver or kidney cancer.

This chain joins TRBV5-5 and TRBJ1-2; D remains ambiguous. The CDR3 is 14 amino acids. V lost 4 bases and J lost 4, with 14 bases in between. Germline V gives CDR1 SGHKS, CDR2 YYEKEE (reference sequence). The CDR3, as DNA: TGTGCCAGCAGCCCTATTCCCGGGAGCTATGGCTACACCTTC. Amino acid sequence: CASSPIPGSYGYTF.

The gene calls are TRBV4-1 and TRBJ1-5; possibly TRBD1 for D (5 bases). V gave up 1 base and J gave up 6 bases, with 16 bases separating them. The germline gives CDR1 MGHRA, CDR2 YSYEKL. The CDR3 is 16 residues long. CDR3 DNA sequence: TGCGCCAGCAGCCAAGTGGAGGACATGGATGGTCAGCCCCAGCATTTT. Its protein product is CASSQVEDMDGQPQHF.

This clone has a handful of counts. V gene TRBV5-4 combines with J gene TRBJ2-5; D gene uncertain. Germline CDR1 and CDR2: SGHNT and YYREEE (reference sequence). V shed 0 bases and J shed 5 bases, with 5 bases lying between them. The CDR3 length is 12 residues. The CDR3, as DNA: TGTGCCAGCAGCTTGGATTCGGAGACCCAGTACTTC. This gives the protein CASSLDSETQYF.

The chain links TRBV30 to TRBJ1-2; 8 bases fit TRBD1. The CDR3 consists of 15 residues. V lost 4 bases to trimming and J lost 4 bases; unmatched junction nucleotides: 11. Germline V CDR1 and CDR2: GTSNPN, SVGIG (reference sequence). DNA for the CDR3: TGTGCCTGGACCAACAGGGGGGACCCTAGCTATGGCTACACCTTC. Its protein is CAWTNRGDPSYGYTF.

As for this clone: The sample contains more than one DNA sequence encoding this CDR3. The chain combines TRBV5-1 with TRBJ2-7; perhaps D is TRBD1 or TRBD2 (5 bases each). This CDR3 comprises 14 residues. V was trimmed by 0 bases and J by 0 bases, leaving 7 bases between them. Germline values: CDR1 SGHRS, CDR2 YFSETQ. CDR3 DNA: TGCGCCAGCAGCTTGGCAGGGAGCTCCTACGAGCAGTACTTC. Its translation is CASSLAGSSYEQYF.

This rearrangement joins TRBV9 to TRBJ1-1, with a weak D call TRBD1 (5 bases). The length of the CDR3 is 15 residues. The V end was cut by 3 bases, the J end by 3 bases, with 15 bases between. Germline CDR1 SGDLS, CDR2 YYNGEE. CDR3 DNA sequence: TGTGCCAGCAGCGCCCGGGACTGGGGGGACACTGAAGCTTTCTTT. Translated, it gives CASSARDWGDTEAFF.

This clone was recorded a few times. The chain links TRBV9 to TRBJ1-2, with 10 bases aligning to TRBD1. The germline V gene encodes CDR1 SGDLS and CDR2 YYNGEE. V trimming: 3 bases; J trimming: 4 bases; junction bases outside the gene matches: 9. This CDR3 is 16 amino acids long. The CDR3 region has the DNA TGTGCCAGCAGCGCAGAGGACAGGGGGGGCATCTATGGCTACACCTTC. Its protein product is CASSAEDRGGIYGYTF.

The J gene is TRBJ1-2, the V gene TRBV4-3; TRBD1 matches 10 bases. The CDR3 spans 17 residues. J gave up 5 bases and V 0 bases, and 9 bases lay outside the gene matches. Germline CDR1 LGHNA, CDR2 YSLEER. CDR3 DNA sequence: TGCGCCAGCAGCCAAGATGGGGGACAGGGGAAGGGGTATGGCTACACCTTC. It is translated as CASSQDGGQGKGYGYTF.

This clone was detected only a few times. The V gene is TRBV9, the J gene TRBJ1-2; the D is unclear. Trimming left V 0 bases short and J 1 base short, with 4 bases between. Germline CDR1 and CDR2: SGDLS and YYNGEE. CDR3 length: 13 residues. The CDR3 sequence is CASSVDSNYGYTF. CDR3 nucleotides: TGTGCCAGCAGCGTAGACAGTAACTATGGCTACACCTTC.

Worth noting for this clone: The junction departs from germline at one end; a sequencing error may be responsible. V is TRBV9 and J is TRBJ2-7; 7 bases fit TRBD1. The CDR3 runs to 11 residues. Germline lookup yields CDR1 SGDLS and CDR2 YYNGEE. CDR3: CASSEPGQTVF. The CDR3 DNA follows: TGTGCCAGCAGCGAGCCGGGACAGACAGTGTTC.

The CDR3 DNA follows: TGTGCCAGCAGCGAAACGGATTACACAGATACGCAGTATTTT. Translated: CASSETDYTDTQYF. The chain recombines TRBV7-2 with TRBJ2-3; the D is unclear. Trimming took 5 bases from V and 2 from J, leaving 11 bases between them. The CDR3 covers 14 residues. CDR1 and CDR2 (germline): SGHTA, FQGNSA.

The chain recombines TRBV14 with TRBJ2-7; 7 positions match TRBD1. The length of the CDR3 is 15 residues. The junction had 5 bases not matched to a gene; V was cut back by 0 bases and J by 3 bases. Germline CDR1 is SGHDN and CDR2 is FVKESK. CDR3 protein: CASSQDGTDVYEQYF. In nucleotides, the CDR3 is TGTGCCAGCAGCCAAGATGGGACAGACGTCTACGAGCAGTACTTC.

The gene calls are TRBV11-3 and TRBJ2-2; D remains unclear. V gave up 5 bases and J gave up 0 bases, with 7 bases separating them. The CDR3 has 14 amino acids. CDR1 SGHNT and CDR2 YENEEA come from the germline V gene. The CDR3 loop reads CASSQTPNTGELFF. The CDR3 DNA reads TGTGCCAGCAGCCAGACACCGAACACCGGGGAGCTGTTTTTT.

The V and J genes are TRBV7-2 and TRBJ1-5, with D perhaps matching TRBD1 (5 bases). Germline V gene lookup returns CDR1 SGHTA and CDR2 FQGNSA. V lost 5 bases and J 3 bases, leaving 17 bases between the germline ends. This CDR3 comprises 16 residues. CDR3 DNA sequence: TGTGCCAGCAGCCCGTACCCCAGGGACCCCAATCAGCCCCAGCATTTT. Translation: CASSPYPRDPNQPQHF.

The chain carries TRBV30 and TRBJ2-7; 8 bases fit TRBD2. With 0 bases clipped from V and 2 bases from J, the junction kept 6 bases outside the gene matches. This CDR3 has 15 amino acids. Germline-derived CDR1 and CDR2 are GTSNPN and SVGIG (reference sequence). The CDR3 nucleotides read TGTGCCTGGAGTGTACCGGGGGGGTTAACCTACGAGCAGTACGTC. Amino acid sequence: CAWSVPGGLTYEQYV.

The rearrangement links TRBV5-1 to TRBJ1-4; TRBD1 agrees at 8 bases. V was clipped by 3 bases and J by 0 bases; unmatched bases: 7. The CDR3 spans 17 residues. In germline, CDR1 is SGHRS, CDR2 YFSETQ. Here the CDR3 reads CASSSQPGQATNEKLFF. The DNA for the CDR3 is TGCGCCAGCAGCTCGCAGCCGGGACAGGCAACTAATGAAAAACTGTTTTTT.

V is TRBV6-5 and J is TRBJ2-3; possible D gene TRBD2, 6 bases. Germline V gene lookup returns CDR1 MNHEY and CDR2 SVGAGI. Deletions cut 2 bases from V and 1 base from J, with 7 bases between. The CDR3 extends over 14 amino acids. CDR3: CASSYRRGTDTQYF. The CDR3 DNA reads as TGTGCCAGCAGTTACCGGAGGGGCACAGATACGCAGTATTTT.

This chain joins TRBV6-1 and TRBJ2-3; 15 positions agree with TRBD2. CDR1 and CDR2 from the germline V gene are MNHNS and SASEGT. The CDR3 covers 18 residues. With V trimmed by 4 bases and J by 7 bases, 12 bases remained unmatched. In DNA form, the CDR3 reads TGTGCCAGCAGTGTAGGACTAGCGGGAGGGCCCCCCATAAATACGCAGTATTTT. Encoded protein: CASSVGLAGGPPINTQYF.

The genes are TRBV10-2 and TRBJ2-1; either TRBD1 or TRBD2 may supply D (6 bases each). Trimming took 0 bases from V and 4 from J, leaving 10 bases between them. Germline assignment: CDR1 WSHSY and CDR2 SAAADI. CDR3 length equals 15 residues. DNA for the CDR3: TGCGCCAGCAGTGAGTCCGGGGGCCGATACAATGAGCAGTTCTTC. Translating it yields CASSESGGRYNEQFF.

The chain uses TRBV7-2 and TRBJ2-5, with D perhaps matching TRBD1 or TRBD2 (5 bases each). The J call could be wrong; TRBJ2-7 is a better fit for the DNA end. The CDR3 has 13 residues. The germline CDR1 and CDR2 sequences are SGHTA and FQGNSA. The CDR3 DNA follows: TGTGCCAGCAGCCCCGGGACCGACTACGAGCAGTACTTC. It codes for CASSPGTDYEQYF.

The genes are TRBV6-6 and TRBJ1-2; D possibly corresponds to TRBD1 (6 bases). Germline V gene sequence: CDR1 MNHNY, CDR2 SVGAGI (reference sequence). The CDR3 is 15 amino acids. V was trimmed by 5 bases and J by 2 bases, leaving 15 bases between them. The CDR3 coding sequence is TGTGCCAGCAGTCCTGGGAGGGGGAAAAACTATGGCTACACCTTC. Amino acids: CASSPGRGKNYGYTF.